The next 4 T cell receptor beta chains were all read from a single sample in a study of beta chain features in type 1 diabetes. Expressed TCRB transcripts got sequenced, as all isolated RNA was reverse transcribed. Method: immunoSEQ multiplex PCR; TCRdb's copy keeps in-frame clones and lacks some. The sample includes 150,000 or so clones, 9% to 10% seen only once; the top ten take approximately 0.65%. Sequencing input: central memory CD4+ T cells from blood. The receptor source for this set is a woman aged 40 to 50 in good health.

This clone was counted a few times. CDR3 sequence reads: CASSPGTGRRAYGYTF. DNA for the CDR3: TGCGCCAGCAGCCCAGGGACAGGGAGGAGGGCCTATGGCTACACCTTC. J is TRBJ1-2 and V is TRBV5-1; 9 bases are a match to TRBD1. Germline V CDR1 and CDR2: SGHRS, YFSETQ. V shed 4 bases and J 4 bases; nucleotides not matched to a gene: 11. The CDR3 runs 16 residues.

A few counts support this clone. The V call is TRBV28, the J call TRBJ2-2; maybe TRBD2 (5 bases). Germline CDR1 reads MDHEN; CDR2 reads SYDVKM. V was shortened by 7 bases and J by 7 bases, with 16 bases between the two germline ends. The CDR3 is 14 amino acids. Here the CDR3 DNA reads TGTGCCAGCAACCTAGTCTCGGGAATCGGGGAGCTGTTTTTT. Protein: CASNLVSGIGELFF.

This clone occurred a few times. The chain is built from TRBV5-1 and TRBJ1-6, with 9 bases that match TRBD1. This CDR3 region has 15 residues. Germline CDR1 reads SGHRS; CDR2 reads YFSETQ. V gave up 4 bases and J gave up 8 bases; unmatched junction bases: 7. The CDR3 region has the DNA TGCGCCAGCAGCATAAAACAGGGGGCCGATTCACCCCTCCACTTT. Its protein product is CASSIKQGADSPLHF.

The V call is TRBV18, the J call TRBJ1-5; D is undetermined. V shed 5 bases and J shed 1 base, with 9 bases lying between them. Germline V gives CDR1 KGHSH, CDR2 LQKENI. The CDR3 contains 14 residues. CDR3 DNA: TGTGCCAGCTCAGAGGGAAGGAGCAATCAGCCCCAGCATTTT. Its protein is CASSEGRSNQPQHF. Drawing the rest from reference TRBV18 and TRBJ1-5, the complete variable domain is NAGVMQNPRHLVRRRGQEARLRCSPMKGHSHVYWYRQLPEEGLKFMVYLQKENIIDESGMPKERFSAEFPKEGPSILRIQQVVRGDSAAYFCASSEGRSNQPQHFGDGTRLSIL.